This TCR beta chain is from a study of cytomegalovirus exposure and HLA in healthy donors. General study findings and limits: Three CMV-associated chains were confirmed in vitro to be specific for CMV antigens. It was in a later analysis that TCR association rates were seen to vary by HLA locus, highest for DRB1 and lowest for HLA-C. Equally common other TCR beta chains were less clonally expanded than HLA-associated ones, a later analysis found.

CDR1 and CDR2 (germline): KGHSH, LQKENI. Trimming took off 6 bases at V and 2 bases at J, with 11 bases between the two ends. This CDR3 is built from 13 residues. The PCR was carried out with 60 Vbeta primers and 13 Jbeta primers. Profiling relied on immunoSEQ multiplex PCR, and the TCRdb table lists in-frame clones only, not all of them. The sample includes about 170,000 clones, around 81% of them seen just once. Points on this clone: Its antigen is as yet unknown.

This receptor was identified in a woman aged 25 to 39 in good health and CMV-seropositive. The material sequenced was PBMCs. This rearrangement joins TRBV18 to TRBJ2-7; D unclear. The CDR3 reads CASSAATPYEQYF. The DNA for the CDR3 is TGTGCCAGCTCCGCGGCAACTCCCTACGAGCAGTACTTC.